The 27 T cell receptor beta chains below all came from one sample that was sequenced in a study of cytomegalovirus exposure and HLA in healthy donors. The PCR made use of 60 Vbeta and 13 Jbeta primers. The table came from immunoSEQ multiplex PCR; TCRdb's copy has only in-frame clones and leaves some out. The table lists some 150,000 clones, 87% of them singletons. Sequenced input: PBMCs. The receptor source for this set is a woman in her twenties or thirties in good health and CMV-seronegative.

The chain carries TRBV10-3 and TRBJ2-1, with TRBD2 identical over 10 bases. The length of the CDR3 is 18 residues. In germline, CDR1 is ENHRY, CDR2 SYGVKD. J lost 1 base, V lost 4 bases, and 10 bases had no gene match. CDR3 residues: CAISGTSGGGSSYNEQFF. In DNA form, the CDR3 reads TGTGCCATCAGTGGGACTAGCGGAGGGGGGTCGTCCTACAATGAGCAGTTCTTC.

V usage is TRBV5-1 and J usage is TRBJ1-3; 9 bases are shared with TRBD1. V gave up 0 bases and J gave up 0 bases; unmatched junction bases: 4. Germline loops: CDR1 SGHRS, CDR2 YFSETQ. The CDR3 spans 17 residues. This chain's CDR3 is CASSLAGQGFSGNTIYF. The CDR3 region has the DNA TGCGCCAGCAGCTTGGCGGGACAGGGTTTCTCTGGAAACACCATATATTTT.

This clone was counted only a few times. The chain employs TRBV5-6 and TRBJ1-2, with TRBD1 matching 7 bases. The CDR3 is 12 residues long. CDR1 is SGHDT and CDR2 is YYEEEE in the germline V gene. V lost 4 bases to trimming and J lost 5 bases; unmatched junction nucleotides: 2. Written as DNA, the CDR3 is TGTGCCAGCAGCGTGACAGGGTATGGCTACACCTTC. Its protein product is CASSVTGYGYTF.

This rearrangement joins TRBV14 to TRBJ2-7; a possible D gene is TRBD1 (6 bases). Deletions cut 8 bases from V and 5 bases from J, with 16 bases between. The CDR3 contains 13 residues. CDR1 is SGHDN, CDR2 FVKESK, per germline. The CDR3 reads CASSDTGTHEQYF. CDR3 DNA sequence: TGTGCCAGCTCCGATACAGGGACCCACGAGCAGTACTTC.

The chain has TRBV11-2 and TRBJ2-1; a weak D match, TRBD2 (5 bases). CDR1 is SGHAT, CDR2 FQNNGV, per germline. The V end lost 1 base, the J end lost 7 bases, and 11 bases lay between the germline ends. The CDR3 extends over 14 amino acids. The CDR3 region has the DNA TGTGCCAGCAGCTTAGCCCTTAGGGAGAATGAGCAGTTCTTC. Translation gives CASSLALRENEQFF.

Here the CDR3 DNA reads TGTGCCAGCAGTGCCACAAGGGGCACTGAAGCTTTCTTT. Protein sequence: CASSATRGTEAFF. This chain joins TRBV6-1 and TRBJ1-1; D may be TRBD1 (5 bases). CDR1 is MNHNS and CDR2 is SASEGT in the germline V gene. The CDR3 has 13 residues. The germline V and J ends were trimmed by 4 bases and 4 bases, with 10 bases remaining between them.

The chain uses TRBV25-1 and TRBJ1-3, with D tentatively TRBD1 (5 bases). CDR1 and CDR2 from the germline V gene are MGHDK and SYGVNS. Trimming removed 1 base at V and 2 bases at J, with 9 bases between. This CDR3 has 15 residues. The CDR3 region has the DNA TGTGCCAGCAGTGAATCTACCAGGGCTGGAAACACCATATATTTT. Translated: CASSESTRAGNTIYF. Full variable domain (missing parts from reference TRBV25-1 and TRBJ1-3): EADIYQTPRYLVIGTGKKITLECSQTMGHDKMYWYQQDPGMELHLIHYSYGVNSTEKGDLSSESTVSRIRTEHFPLTLESARPSHTSQYLCASSESTRAGNTIYFGEGSWLTVV.

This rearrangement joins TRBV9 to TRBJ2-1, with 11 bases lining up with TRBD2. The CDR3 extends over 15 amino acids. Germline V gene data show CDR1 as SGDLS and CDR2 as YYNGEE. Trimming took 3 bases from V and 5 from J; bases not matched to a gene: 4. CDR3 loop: CASSAGTSGHNEQFF. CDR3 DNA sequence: TGTGCCAGCAGCGCTGGGACTAGCGGACACAATGAGCAGTTCTTC.

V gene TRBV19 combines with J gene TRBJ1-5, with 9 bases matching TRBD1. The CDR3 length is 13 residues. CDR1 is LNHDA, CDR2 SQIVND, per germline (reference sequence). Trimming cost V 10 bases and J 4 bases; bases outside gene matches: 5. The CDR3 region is CATTGGWNQPQHF. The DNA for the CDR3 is TGTGCCACTACAGGGGGCTGGAATCAGCCCCAGCATTTT.

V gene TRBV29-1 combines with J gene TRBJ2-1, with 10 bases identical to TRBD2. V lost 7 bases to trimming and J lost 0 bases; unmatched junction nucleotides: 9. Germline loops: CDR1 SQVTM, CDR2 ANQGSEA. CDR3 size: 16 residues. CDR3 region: CSANGASGSSYNEQFF. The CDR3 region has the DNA TGCAGCGCTAATGGCGCTAGCGGGAGCTCCTACAATGAGCAGTTCTTC.

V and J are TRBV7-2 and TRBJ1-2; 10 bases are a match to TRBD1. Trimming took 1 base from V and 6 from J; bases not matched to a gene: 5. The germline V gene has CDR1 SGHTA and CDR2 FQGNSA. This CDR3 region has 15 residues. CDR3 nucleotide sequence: TGTGCCAGCAGCTTAGGCTTCGGACAGGGGGATGGCTACACCTTC. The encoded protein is CASSLGFGQGDGYTF. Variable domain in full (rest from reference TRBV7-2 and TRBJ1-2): GAGVSQSPSNKVTEKGKDVELRCDPISGHTALYWYRQSLGQGLEFLIYFQGNSAPDKSGLPSDRFSAERTGGSVSTLTIQRTQQEDSAVYLCASSLGFGQGDGYTFGSGTRLTVV.

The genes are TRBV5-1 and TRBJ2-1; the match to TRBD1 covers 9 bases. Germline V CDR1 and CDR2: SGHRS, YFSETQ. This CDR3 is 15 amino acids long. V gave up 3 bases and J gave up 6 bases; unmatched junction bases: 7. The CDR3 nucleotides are TGCGCCAGCAGCTCCCGGACAGGGGCGACCAATGAGCAGTTCTTC. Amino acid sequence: CASSSRTGATNEQFF. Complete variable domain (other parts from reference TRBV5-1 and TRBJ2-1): KAGVTQTPRYLIKTRGQQVTLSCSPISGHRSVSWYQQTPGQGLQFLFEYFSETQRNKGNFPGRFSGRQFSNSRSEMNVSTLELGDSALYLCASSSRTGATNEQFFGPGTRLTVL.

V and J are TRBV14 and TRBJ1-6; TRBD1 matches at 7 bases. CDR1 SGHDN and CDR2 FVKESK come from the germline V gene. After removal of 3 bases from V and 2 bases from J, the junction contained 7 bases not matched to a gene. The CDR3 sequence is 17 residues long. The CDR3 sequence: CASSQRTGAAYNSPLHF. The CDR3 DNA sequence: TGTGCCAGCAGCCAGCGAACAGGGGCCGCCTATAATTCACCCCTCCACTTT.

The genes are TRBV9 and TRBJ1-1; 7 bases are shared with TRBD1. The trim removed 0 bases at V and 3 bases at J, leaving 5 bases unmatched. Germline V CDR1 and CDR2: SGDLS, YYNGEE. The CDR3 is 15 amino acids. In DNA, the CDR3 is TGTGCCAGCAGCGTAGTGGGAAGGGGGCACACTGAAGCTTTCTTT. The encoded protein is CASSVVGRGHTEAFF.

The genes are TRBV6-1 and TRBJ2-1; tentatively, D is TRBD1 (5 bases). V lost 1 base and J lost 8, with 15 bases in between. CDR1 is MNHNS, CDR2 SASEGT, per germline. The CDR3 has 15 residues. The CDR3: CASSEGGVPRDEQFF. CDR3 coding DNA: TGTGCCAGCAGTGAAGGGGGCGTTCCCAGGGATGAGCAGTTCTTC.

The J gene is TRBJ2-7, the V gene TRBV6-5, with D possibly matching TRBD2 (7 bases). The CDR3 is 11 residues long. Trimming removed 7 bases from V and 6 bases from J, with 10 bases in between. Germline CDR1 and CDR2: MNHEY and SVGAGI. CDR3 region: CASIRGGEQYF. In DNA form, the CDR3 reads TGTGCCAGCATTAGGGGGGGCGAGCAGTACTTC.

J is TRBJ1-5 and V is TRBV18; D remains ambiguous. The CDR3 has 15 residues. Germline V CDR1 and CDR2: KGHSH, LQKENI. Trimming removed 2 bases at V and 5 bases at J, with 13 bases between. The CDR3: CASSPSQVTYQPQHF. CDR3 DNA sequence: TGTGCCAGCTCACCATCCCAGGTAACGTATCAGCCCCAGCATTTT.

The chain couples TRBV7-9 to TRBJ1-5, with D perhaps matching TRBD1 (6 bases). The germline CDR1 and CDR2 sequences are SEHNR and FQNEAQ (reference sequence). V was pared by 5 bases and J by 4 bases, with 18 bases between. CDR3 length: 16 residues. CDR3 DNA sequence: TGTGCCAGCAGCCCAGGACCCCAGGGGCAGAATCAGCCCCAGCATTTT. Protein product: CASSPGPQGQNQPQHF. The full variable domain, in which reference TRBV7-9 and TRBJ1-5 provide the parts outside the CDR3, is DTGVSQNPRHKITKRGQNVTFRCDPISEHNRLYWYRQTLGQGPEFLTYFQNEAQLEKSRLLSDRFSAERPKGSFSTLEIQRTEQGDSAMYLCASSPGPQGQNQPQHFGDGTRLSIL.

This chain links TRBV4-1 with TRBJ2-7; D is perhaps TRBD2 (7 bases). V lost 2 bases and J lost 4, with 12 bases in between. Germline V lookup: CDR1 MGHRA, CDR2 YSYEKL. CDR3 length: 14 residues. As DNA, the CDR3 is TGCGCCAGCAGCCAAACAGGGAGGGGTTACGAGCAGTACTTC. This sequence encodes CASSQTGRGYEQYF.

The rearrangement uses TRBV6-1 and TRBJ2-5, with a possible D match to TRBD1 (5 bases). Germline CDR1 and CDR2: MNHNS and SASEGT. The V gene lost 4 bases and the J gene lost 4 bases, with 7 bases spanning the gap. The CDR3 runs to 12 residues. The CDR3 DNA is TGTGCCAGCAGTGGACAGCTAGAGACCCAGTACTTC. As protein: CASSGQLETQYF.

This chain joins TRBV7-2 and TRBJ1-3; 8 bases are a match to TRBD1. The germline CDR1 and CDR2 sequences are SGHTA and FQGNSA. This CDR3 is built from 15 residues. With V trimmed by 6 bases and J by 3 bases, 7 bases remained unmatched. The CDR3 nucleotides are TGTGCCAGCAGGGGCAGGGGGCAAGTTGGAAACACCATATATTTT. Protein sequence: CASRGRGQVGNTIYF.

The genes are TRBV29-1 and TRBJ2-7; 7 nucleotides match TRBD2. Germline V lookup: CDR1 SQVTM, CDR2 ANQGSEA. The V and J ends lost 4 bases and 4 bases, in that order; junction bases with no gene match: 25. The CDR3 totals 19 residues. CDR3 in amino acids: CSVGSSGSFYSGGGYEQYF. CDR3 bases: TGCAGCGTTGGAAGCTCCGGGTCTTTTTATTCTGGGGGGGGATACGAGCAGTACTTC.

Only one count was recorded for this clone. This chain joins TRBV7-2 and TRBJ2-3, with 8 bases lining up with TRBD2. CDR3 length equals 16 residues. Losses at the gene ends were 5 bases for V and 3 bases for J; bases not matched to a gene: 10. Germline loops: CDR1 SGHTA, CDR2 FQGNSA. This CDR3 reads CASSQQFGLATDTQYF. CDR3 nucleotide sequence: TGTGCCAGCAGCCAACAGTTCGGACTAGCAACAGATACGCAGTATTTT.

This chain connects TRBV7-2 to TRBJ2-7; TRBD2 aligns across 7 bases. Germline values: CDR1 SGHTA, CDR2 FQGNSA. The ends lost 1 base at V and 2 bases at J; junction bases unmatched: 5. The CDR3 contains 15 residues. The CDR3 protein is CASSLVPGGTYEQYF. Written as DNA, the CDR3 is TGTGCCAGCAGCTTAGTTCCGGGAGGTACCTACGAGCAGTACTTC.

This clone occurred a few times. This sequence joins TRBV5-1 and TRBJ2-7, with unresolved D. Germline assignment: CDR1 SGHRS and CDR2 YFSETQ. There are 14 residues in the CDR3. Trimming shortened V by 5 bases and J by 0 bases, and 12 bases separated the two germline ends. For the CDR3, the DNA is TGCGCCAGCAGTTCGCAGGCGAGCTCCTACGAGCAGTACTTC. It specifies CASSSQASSYEQYF.

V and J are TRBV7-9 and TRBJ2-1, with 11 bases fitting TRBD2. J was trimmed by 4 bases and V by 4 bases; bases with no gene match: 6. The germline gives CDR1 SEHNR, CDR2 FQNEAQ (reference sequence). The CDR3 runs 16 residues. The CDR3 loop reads CASSSGTSGDYNEQFF. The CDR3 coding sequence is TGTGCCAGCAGCTCGGGGACTAGCGGAGATTACAATGAGCAGTTCTTC.

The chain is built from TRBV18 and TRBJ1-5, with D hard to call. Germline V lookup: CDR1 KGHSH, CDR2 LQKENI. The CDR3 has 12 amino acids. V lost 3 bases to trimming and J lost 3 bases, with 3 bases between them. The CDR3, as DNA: TGTGCCAGCTCACCTCTCAATCAGCCCCAGCATTTT. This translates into CASSPLNQPQHF.